The rows below give T cell receptor beta chains drawn from one sample of a study of T cell repertoires in cytomegalovirus infection. TCRdb redid the calling of the reads with MiXCR, one entry per CDR3 protein. This table holds about 140,000 distinct CDR3 sequences, about 6.5% found once. The sequenced sample was PBMCs. All receptors come from a human donor in good health (CMV status not recorded). Some clones in this sample may be carry-over from other donors' samples. Both conserved end residues are part of each CDR3. The D gene is left open where the match is weak. Expanded clones are given a class, and other clones once, few, many or no size at all.

j_call v_call d_call clone_size cdr3_aa cdr3_nt
TRBJ2-5 TRBV10-3 . many CAISDGGQETQYF TGTGCCATCAGTGATGGGGGGCAAGAGACCCAGTACTTC
TRBJ1-4 TRBV20-1 . many CSAAGGFGEKLFF TGCAGTGCAGCGGGGGGATTTGGTGAAAAACTGTTTTTT
TRBJ2-3 TRBV7-2 TRBD2 many CASSHILRLSGGPPDHTDTQYF TGTGCCAGCAGCCACATTCTTCGACTAAGCGGGGGGCCCCCAGACCACACAGATACGCAGTATTTT
TRBJ1-1 TRBV7-2 . many CASSLVLGNTEAFF TGTGCCAGCAGCTTAGTACTGGGGAACACTGAAGCTTTCTTT
TRBJ1-1 TRBV12-3/TRBV12-4 . many CASCETMNTEAFF TGTGCCAGCTGTGAGACCATGAACACTGAAGCTTTCTTT
TRBJ2-1 TRBV7-2 . many CASSLGQGPYNEQFF TGTGCCAGCAGCTTAGGGCAGGGGCCCTACAATGAGCAGTTCTTC
TRBJ2-1 TRBV6-6 TRBD2 . CASSYSSLAVDEQFF TGTGCCAGCAGTTACTCTAGTCTAGCGGTGGATGAGCAGTTCTTC
TRBJ2-1 TRBV6-2/TRBV6-3 . many CASVNRGANNEQFF TGTGCCAGCGTTAATCGGGGGGCTAACAATGAGCAGTTCTTC
TRBJ1-2 TRBV7-6 . . CASSLIETDGYTF TGTGCCAGCAGCTTAATCGAGACGGATGGCTACACCTTC
TRBJ2-5 TRBV7-2 TRBD2 many CASSLGGTSGAQETQYF TGTGCCAGCAGCTTAGGCGGGACTAGCGGGGCGCAAGAGACCCAGTACTTC
TRBJ1-6 TRBV7-9 . many CASSSQGPSYNSPLHF TGTGCCAGCAGCTCGCAGGGGCCCTCCTATAATTCACCCCTCCACTTT
TRBJ2-5 TRBV10-2 . many CASSDGGAQTQYF TGCGCCAGCAGTGATGGGGGGGCGCAGACCCAGTACTTC
TRBJ2-3 TRBV30 . many CAWAGDTQYF TGTGCCTGGGCCGGGGATACGCAGTATTTT
TRBJ2-1 TRBV19 . many CASAGPPSYNEQFF TGTGCCAGTGCCGGACCCCCCTCCTACAATGAGCAGTTCTTC
TRBJ1-1 TRBV12-3/TRBV12-4 TRBD1 . CASSPGQGRRGEAFF TGTGCCAGCAGCCCGGGACAGGGGAGGAGGGGTGAAGCTTTCTTT
TRBJ2-6 TRBV3-1 . few CASSQGIRTGANVLTF TGTGCCAGCAGCCAAGGCATCAGGACTGGGGCCAACGTCCTGACTTTC
TRBJ1-2 TRBV7-9 . many CASSLIGDGYTF TGTGCCAGCAGCTTAATAGGGGATGGCTACACCTTC
TRBJ2-1 TRBV14 TRBD2 many CASSPTSYEQFF TGTGCCAGCAGCCCGACTAGCTATGAGCAGTTCTTC
TRBJ2-7 TRBV6-2/TRBV6-3 TRBD1 many CASSERPGQEAYEQYF TGTGCCAGCAGCGAACGGCCGGGACAGGAAGCCTACGAGCAGTACTTC
TRBJ2-3 TRBV28 . many CASSPRWGSTLPLGDTQYF TGTGCCAGCAGCCCCAGATGGGGTTCCACCCTACCTTTAGGAGATACGCAGTATTTT
TRBJ1-1 TRBV29-1 . few CSVDTGSLAFF TGCAGCGTTGATACAGGTTCTTTGGCTTTCTTT
TRBJ2-6 TRBV6-5 TRBD2 many CASGAGGRGANVLTF TGTGCCAGTGGAGCGGGGGGGCGTGGGGCCAACGTCCTGACTTTC
TRBJ2-5 TRBV7-2 . many CASSLSSGSRTQYF TGTGCCAGCAGCTTAAGTAGCGGCTCCAGGACCCAGTACTTC
TRBJ1-2 TRBV6-2/TRBV6-3 TRBD1 few CASSPDRDNYGYTF TGTGCCAGCAGTCCGGACAGGGACAACTATGGCTACACCTTC
TRBJ1-2 TRBV20-1 . . CSARVGGDYGYTF TGCAGTGCTAGAGTAGGGGGAGACTATGGCTACACCTTC
TRBJ1-2 TRBV11-2 . many CASSPTGNYGYTF TGTGCCAGCAGCCCCACAGGGAACTATGGCTACACCTTC
TRBJ2-5 TRBV25-1 . . CASSDASETQYF TGTGCCAGCAGTGATGCGTCGGAGACCCAGTACTTC
TRBJ2-1 TRBV20-1 . many CSAWDAGDPNNEQFF TGCAGTGCTTGGGATGCAGGGGATCCCAACAATGAGCAGTTCTTC
TRBJ1-5 TRBV2 . many CASSLNRVSNQPQHF TGTGCCAGCAGCCTAAACAGGGTTAGCAATCAGCCCCAGCATTTT
TRBJ2-1 TRBV7-9 TRBD2 many CASGKSLAGGMNEQFF TGTGCCAGCGGTAAAAGTCTAGCGGGGGGTATGAATGAGCAGTTCTTC
TRBJ2-5 TRBV20-1 TRBD1 . CSARGTGLMETQYF TGCAGTGCTAGAGGGACAGGACTCATGGAGACCCAGTACTTC
TRBJ2-3 TRBV7-2 TRBD2 many CASSFLAGDTDTQYF TGTGCCAGCAGCTTCCTAGCGGGGGACACAGATACGCAGTATTTT
TRBJ2-7 TRBV5-6 TRBD1 many CASSNRDRGRNEQYF TGTGCCAGCAGCAACCGGGACAGGGGTCGGAACGAGCAGTACTTC
TRBJ2-7 TRBV7-2 . many CASSRNRAGDSYEQYF TGTGCCAGCAGCCGGAACAGGGCTGGGGACTCCTACGAGCAGTACTTC
TRBJ2-3 TRBV12-5 . . CASGLYLTSTDTQYF TGTGCTAGTGGTTTGTATCTGACTAGCACAGATACGCAGTATTTT
TRBJ1-2 TRBV20-1 . . CSARAGWGTGSYTF TGCAGTGCTAGAGCCGGGTGGGGAACGGGTAGCTACACCTTC
TRBJ1-2 TRBV6-2/TRBV6-3 . many CASSNYGYTF TGTGCCAGCAGTAACTATGGCTACACCTTC
TRBJ2-4 TRBV6-2/TRBV6-3 . . CASSYSIARTKNIQYF TGTGCCAGCAGTTACTCGATTGCTCGAACCAAAAACATTCAGTACTTC
TRBJ1-3 TRBV7-2 . many CGSGSGNTIYF TGTGGGTCGGGAAGTGGAAACACCATATATTTT
TRBJ1-4 TRBV19 . few CASNQPSINEKLFF TGTGCCAGTAACCAGCCTTCGATAAATGAAAAACTGTTTTTT
TRBJ1-2 TRBV20-1 TRBD1 many CSARDGGGGGMASGYTF TGCAGTGCTAGAGATGGTGGAGGGGGCGGCATGGCTAGTGGCTACACCTTC
TRBJ1-2 TRBV7-8 . many CASSFREGGYGYTF TGTGCCAGCAGCTTTCGGGAGGGGGGCTATGGCTACACCTTC
TRBJ1-1 TRBV20-1 TRBD1 many CSARQGAGGTEAFF TGCAGTGCTAGACAGGGGGCTGGGGGCACTGAAGCTTTCTTT
TRBJ2-7 TRBV7-3 . . CASSFGRGEEQYF TGTGCCAGCAGCTTCGGACGGGGCGAAGAGCAGTACTTC
TRBJ2-6 TRBV5-1 . . CASRKTSGANVLTF TGCGCCAGCCGAAAGACCTCTGGGGCCAACGTCCTGACTTTC
TRBJ2-7 TRBV28 TRBD1 many CASSFEAGGSYEQYF TGTGCCAGCAGTTTTGAGGCAGGGGGCTCCTACGAGCAGTACTTC
TRBJ2-5 TRBV7-2 . many CASSNLVGETQYF TGTGCCAGCAGCAATCTTGTCGGAGAGACCCAGTACTTC
TRBJ2-7 TRBV7-9 TRBD1 many CASTGTGSYEQYF TGTGCCAGCACGGGGACAGGGTCCTACGAGCAGTACTTC
TRBJ1-1 TRBV30 . many CAWNPGRSNTEAFF TGTGCCTGGAACCCGGGACGGTCGAACACTGAAGCTTTCTTT
TRBJ2-7 TRBV7-2 . many CASSPGPRLWQYF TGTGCCAGCAGCCCGGGTCCTCGGTTATGGCAGTACTTC
TRBJ1-1 TRBV10-3 . many CAINQGSNTEAFF TGTGCCATCAACCAGGGCTCGAACACTGAAGCTTTCTTT
TRBJ1-5 TRBV2 . few CASSLGGDFQPQHF TGTGCCAGCAGCCTAGGCGGGGATTTTCAGCCCCAGCATTTT
TRBJ1-2 TRBV20-1 . few CSANGGELPLGYTF TGCAGTGCTAACGGGGGTGAACTCCCACTTGGCTACACCTTC
TRBJ2-5 TRBV6-2/TRBV6-3 . . CASSYSGDSGFVTQYF TGTGCCAGCAGTTACTCCGGGGATTCAGGCTTTGTGACCCAGTACTTC
TRBJ1-4 TRBV12-3/TRBV12-4 . many CASSFNRAPATNEKLFF TGTGCCAGCAGTTTCAACAGGGCCCCTGCTACTAATGAAAAACTGTTTTTT
TRBJ2-7 TRBV6-5 TRBD1 many CASSYRGQGVHEQYF TGTGCCAGCAGTTACCGGGGACAGGGAGTCCACGAGCAGTACTTC
TRBJ1-5 TRBV5-8 . . CASSLDGTSNQPQHF TGTGCCAGCAGCTTGGATGGGACTAGCAATCAGCCCCAGCATTTT
TRBJ2-1 TRBV20-1 . many CSALGAGLTEQFF TGCAGTGCTCTCGGGGCAGGGTTAACTGAGCAGTTCTTC
TRBJ2-1 TRBV7-2 . many CASTLGATPPNEQFF TGTGCCAGCACCCTAGGAGCGACCCCACCCAATGAGCAGTTCTTC
TRBJ1-1 TRBV2 . . CASIGGRWNTEAFF TGTGCCAGCATCGGAGGTCGATGGAACACTGAAGCTTTCTTT